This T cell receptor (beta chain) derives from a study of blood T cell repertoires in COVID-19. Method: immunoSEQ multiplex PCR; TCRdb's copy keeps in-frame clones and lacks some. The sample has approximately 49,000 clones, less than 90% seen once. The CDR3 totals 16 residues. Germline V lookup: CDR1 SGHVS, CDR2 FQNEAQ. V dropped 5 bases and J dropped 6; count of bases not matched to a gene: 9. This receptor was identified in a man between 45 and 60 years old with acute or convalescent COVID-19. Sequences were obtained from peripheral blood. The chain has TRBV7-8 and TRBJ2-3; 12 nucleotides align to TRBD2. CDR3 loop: CASSRRTSGARDTQYF. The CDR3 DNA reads TGTGCCAGCAGCAGACGGACTAGCGGGGCCCGGGATACGCAGTATTTT.